This T cell receptor (beta chain) was obtained from a study of blood T cell repertoires in COVID-19. About the research overall: There were acute and convalescent COVID-19 samples, and they came from the United States, Italy and Spain. PBMCs, B-cell-depleted T cells, or T cells provided the cDNA or gDNA that made up the material.

Looked up from germline, CDR1 is MNHEY and CDR2 is SMNVEV (reference sequence). Germline trimming cut 3 bases from V and 2 bases from J; bases unmatched to any gene: 4. CDR3 size: 15 residues. Source study methods: It was from reference gene primer amplification that nucleated cell counts were estimated. Clones were sequenced by immunoSEQ multiplex PCR, and TCRdb holds only the in-frame ones, with some missing. For V, J and clone size, that table is used; D and trimming come from the DNA. The sample yields 90,000 to 130,000 clones, around nine tenths seen once. This rearrangement joins TRBV27 to TRBJ2-7; 10 bases map to TRBD2. The receptor was derived from a man between 40 and 49 years old with acute or convalescent COVID-19. The sample taken for sequencing was peripheral blood. CDR3: CASSLTAGGTYEQYF. In DNA, the CDR3 is TGTGCCAGCAGTTTGACAGCGGGGGGGACCTACGAGCAGTACTTC.